This TCR beta chain was profiled in a study of quantifying T cell responses using KT2 cells. In the study overall: Reverse transcription used primers in the TCR alpha and beta constant regions.

Each cDNA got a UMI-containing oligo ligated at its 3' end. The first PCR ran 3 to 5 cycles with an equimolar RC1.1 and RC1.2 beta primer mix. TCRdb reanalysed the UMI-ligation and nested PCR reads using MiXCR and keeps one entry per CDR3 protein. The repertoire holds approximately 60,000 distinct CDR3 sequences, with 12% as singletons. The CDR3 covers 16 residues. The V gene's germline CDR1 is SGDLS and CDR2 YYNGEE. Trimming at V came to 4 bases and at J to 0 bases, leaving 6 bases not matched to a gene. This clonotype appeared many times. Material for sequencing was PBMCs spiked with cells of the T cell clone KT2. This receptor was taken from a human donor. The chain joins TRBV9 to TRBJ2-3; TRBD1 aligns across 9 bases. The CDR3 DNA is TGTGCCAGCAGCTTGACAGGGGGAACTAGCACAGATACGCAGTATTTT. It codes for CASSLTGGTSTDTQYF.